This entry describes one T cell receptor (beta chain). Its target is unknown. The data stem from a study of cytomegalovirus exposure and HLA in healthy donors. Study-wide background: Of 300 to 450 genotyped donors, more than 70% clustered with self-reported Caucasian donors.

Study-wide results and limits: Associated with HLA alleles at 0.05 false discovery rate in a later analysis were 16,951 TCR beta sequences. Being productive about 87% or about 30% of the time was typical of most TCR beta V segments in an earlier analysis. Researchers reported from a later analysis that most CMV-associated TCR beta chains appeared HLA-restricted.

The germline CDR1 and CDR2 sequences are KGHSH and LQKENI. This CDR3 is built from 15 residues. Unmatched junction bases numbered 1, after V lost 0 bases and J lost 2 bases. The PCR was carried out with 60 Vbeta primers and 13 Jbeta primers. Generated by immunoSEQ multiplex PCR, the TCRdb table keeps only in-frame clones and is missing some. The table lists around 160,000 clones, 68% of them singletons. The chain carries TRBV18 and TRBJ2-3; 8 bases agree with TRBD2. This clonotype was sampled from a middle-aged woman in good health and CMV-seropositive. Specimen: PBMCs. This chain's CDR3 is CASSPPSGATDTQYF. CDR3 coding DNA: TGTGCCAGCTCACCACCTAGCGGGGCCACAGATACGCAGTATTTT.